This TCR beta chain emerged from a study of shared clonotypes between healthy human individuals (dated by TCRdb to 2020 to 2021). Notes on the research overall: Two women and a few men aged 18 to 49 years were included in the cohort. For each donor, three plates each were used for CD4 naive and CD4 memory, two plates were used for CD8 naive, and one plate was used for CD8 memory. To estimate repertoire size and how much clonotypes are shared between individuals, the study performed deep sequencing of blood TCR repertoires from about five healthy adults. To increase sequencing depth and limit assay-specific biases, different laboratories used diverse techniques to prepare libraries and sequence TCR repertoires. Between about 0.85 and 10 billion PBMCs per donor were obtained by leukapheresis. The full study reports these points: Clonotypes shared by all four sorted-subset donors showed higher generation probabilities than non-shared clonotypes. Naive subsets generally had larger estimated clonotype richness than memory subsets did. Because the study included a small number of donors, the genetic and exposure-history diversity represented was limited. Rarefaction of sorted-subset datasets indicated incomplete sequencing despite the large sequencing depth. Only blood was sampled, and tissue TCR repertoires likely differ from those in blood. Across a few donors, approximately 5% of naive CD4, over 3% of naive CD8, about 2.3% of memory CD4, and under 0.45% of memory CD8 clonotypes were shared. Pairwise subsampling led to the expectation that sequencing depth would affect the degree of clonotype sharing among donors.

Using the deep immunoSEQ assay, multiplex PCR amplified TCR CDR3 regions from genomic DNA. Extracted genomic DNA from each cell subset was distributed evenly across all wells of several immunoSEQ 96-well plates, and each plate was treated as a replicate. For sorted subsets, 200 ng of genomic DNA, equivalent to 30,000 or so T cell genomes, went into each replicate PCR. Purified libraries were measured with a Qubit 3.0 fluorometer, size-checked on a Bioanalyzer 2100, and measured again with the KAPA Library Quantification kit. Every immunoSEQ 96-well plate was sequenced on a dedicated single-read 150-cycle Illumina NextSeq 550 flow cell. Concerning the study's data processing: Because only junctional sequences without quality scores were contained in the immunoSEQ output, filtering matching that applied to full-length reads could not be performed. Sequences were annotated with PyIR, a Python wrapper for IgBLAST v1.9, and V/J genes and CDR3 were assigned using IMGT germline references. Any read was removed if the V/J assignment was weak (E-value above 1e-6), the CDR3 was missing, or the read contained stop codons, out-of-frame junctions, or ambiguous translated residues. A V3J clonotype was defined by an identical inferred V gene, J gene, and CDR3 amino acid sequence. Percentage overlap between repertoires was calculated by dividing the number of shared unique clonotypes by the size of the smaller repertoire. Richness of each repertoire was evaluated using RTK rarefaction, the Chao1 estimator, and Recon v2.1 estimates of unobserved clonotypes. Generation probabilities for all TCRbeta clonotypes obtained by the gDNA method from four donors were computed using OLGA. The source is immuneACCESS, and TCRdb retained only in-frame sequences with V and J called. Part of the clones is not carried over; for the studies checked, unresolved V genes explain less than half of this, and the remainder is unexplained. The V and J calls and clone size come from that table; D and trimming were worked out from the DNA. Counted in this sample were some 2 million clones; about 95% of them appeared once. Clones ranked in the top ten supply less than 1.5% of the sample.

The CDR3 runs 14 residues from the cysteine to the phenylalanine. Here the CDR3 DNA is all that survives: 42 bases in frame from base 1. At the junction V is shortened by 4 bases and J by 8 bases; bases outside the gene matches: 9. For CDR1 and CDR2, the germline V gene lists SGDLS and YYNGEE. CD8 naive samples were obtained by positive selection for CCR7 among CD45RO-negative cells, yielding a CD45RA+CCR7+ population from which TemRA cells were excluded. The donors were healthy, HIV-negative adults with no recently reported acute infections or vaccinations. Only Caucasian adults living in Nashville, Tennessee, USA were represented among the donors. Blood was obtained by leukapheresis, after which PBMCs were separated by Ficoll-Histopaque density gradient centrifugation and cryopreserved in liquid nitrogen vapor phase. Analytical flow cytometry was used to check the purity and quantity of each magnetically sorted T cell population. Genomic DNA was isolated from every sorted fraction and measured by UV absorbance on a Nanodrop 2000c.

Comment on this clone: Its cognate antigen has yet to be identified. Base qualities are not at hand, and no much larger clone is one base apart.

The chain is encoded by TRBV9 joined to TRBJ2-1, with 7 middle bases fitting TRBD2. This clonotype originated in a man aged 18 to 35 in good health. Sequenced: naive CD8+ T cells sorted from blood. The label giving this sample's cell subset or site can be read as: CD45RA+CCR7+. Here the CDR3 is given as CASSPWGGDDEQFF. Read as DNA, the sequence is TGTGCCAGCAGCCCCTGGGGAGGGGACGATGAGCAGTTCTTC. The entire variable domain, with the stretches around the CDR3 drawn from the reference TRBV9 and TRBJ2-1 proteins, is DSGVTQTPKHLITATGQRVTLRCSPRSGDLSVYWYQQSLDQGLQFLIQYYNGEERAKGNILERFSAQQFPDLHSELNLSSLELGDSALYFCASSPWGGDDEQFFGPGTRLTVL.